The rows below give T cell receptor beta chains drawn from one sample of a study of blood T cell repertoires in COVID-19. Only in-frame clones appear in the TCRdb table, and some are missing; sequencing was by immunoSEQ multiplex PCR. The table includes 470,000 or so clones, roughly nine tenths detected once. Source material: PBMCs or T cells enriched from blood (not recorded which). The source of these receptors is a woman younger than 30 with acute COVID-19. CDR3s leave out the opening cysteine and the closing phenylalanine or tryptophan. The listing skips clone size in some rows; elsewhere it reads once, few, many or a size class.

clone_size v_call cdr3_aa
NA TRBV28 ASRLVSGGGELF
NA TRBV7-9 ASSQNGNQPQH
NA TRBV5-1 ASSSGQVSQETQY
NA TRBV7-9 ASSSQPGGDYEQY
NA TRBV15 ATSTGELITNTEAF
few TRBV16 ASSQSLGTGYGYT
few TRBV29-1 SVQDRPLNGYT
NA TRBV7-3 ASSLNLAGSSYNEQF
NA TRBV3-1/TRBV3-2 ASSQDARYYEQY
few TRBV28 ASSQTGHTEAF
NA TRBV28 ASRLQGNEQF
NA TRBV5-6 ASSPRGTSYQPQH
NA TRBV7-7 ASSLAFAGSTDTQY
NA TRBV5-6 ASSLTSGRGHEQF
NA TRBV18 ASSPQSTANYGYT
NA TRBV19 ASSSRARGGTEAF
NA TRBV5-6 ASSLDVARDSNEQF
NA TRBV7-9 ASSLARQQY
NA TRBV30 AWSAPGNEQF
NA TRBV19 ASIAGFGTDTQY
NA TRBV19 ASSTGNQPQH
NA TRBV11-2 ASTLTGQFYGYT
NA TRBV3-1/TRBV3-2 ASSLRVLLGNTIY
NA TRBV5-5 ASSSEQGAWYEQY
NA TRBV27 ASSLRRRGAGGKETQY
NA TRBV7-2 ASSSTNFHYNEQF
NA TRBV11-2 ASSSTSGTYWEQY
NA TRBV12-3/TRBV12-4 ASSLRDSYGYT
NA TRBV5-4 ASSLAGVAYEQY
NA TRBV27 AIRSGRGGTQY
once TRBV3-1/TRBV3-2 ASSQDWGPNIQY
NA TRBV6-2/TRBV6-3 ASSRLQGSVEAF
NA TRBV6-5 ASSYAQGGYGYT
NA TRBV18 ASSPGTGLPQY
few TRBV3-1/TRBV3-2 ASSQERLAGIDEQF